These T cell receptor beta chains were read from a single sample in a study of CD8+ T cells in alopecia areata. Sequenced by immunoSEQ multiplex PCR; TCRdb stores in-frame clones only, minus some. The sample includes roughly 130,000 clones, 45% to 65% of them seen just once. Sequences were derived from CD4+ T cells sorted from blood, sampled at week 0. These receptors were obtained from a human donor with alopecia areata. Both conserved end residues are trimmed from each CDR3. Some rows have no size entry. The others give once, few or many, or a class for an expanded clone.

clone_size	cdr3_length	v_call	cdr3_aa
few	16	TRBV2	ASSEGLAGGSSYNEQF
NA	15	TRBV5-4	ASRLTLGTGVGDTQY
NA	13	TRBV27	ASRGSWLSNYGYT
NA	14	TRBV7-9	ASSLASSGVHNEQF
NA	14	TRBV5-1	ASSLVVSGSGETQY
few	12	TRBV27	ASSNGQGNYGYT
NA	14	TRBV7-2	ASSLAVSRSDYGYT
few	11	TRBV4-1	ASSQVYQETQY
NA	14	TRBV5-6	ASSLDRDDYNSPLH
NA	12	TRBV4-1	ASSQDYRGTEAF
few	12	TRBV10-3	AISYGTGNYGYT
NA	11	TRBV25-1	ASTGTSDYEQF
NA	13	TRBV28	ASSLTTGGVPTQY
NA	13	TRBV5-6	ASSHIAGGQETQY
NA	10	TRBV5-1	ASSLEGYGYT
NA	10	TRBV14	ASSQDTYGYT
few	12	TRBV21-1	ASTLTGSSYEQY
NA	10	TRBV19	ASRRRPYEQY
NA	10	TRBV18	ASSPPGKTQY
NA	14	TRBV7-2	ASSRSGRASTDTQY
NA	13	TRBV6-6	ASSYGAGGSDTQY
NA	15	TRBV4-1	ASSQPRTGGRANVLT
NA	13	TRBV5-6	ASSLGSRSNQPQH
NA	14	TRBV2	ASSEYGHRSGNTIY
few	14	TRBV5-6	ASSLSQTDSLNIQY
NA	11	TRBV4-1	ASSQVAPDTQY
NA	10	TRBV5-1	ASSSQGPPWF
NA	13	TRBV4-1	ASSPGLAATGELF
NA	12	TRBV15	ATSRDVRDSVYT
NA	14	TRBV4-3	ASSQADGREYNEQF
NA	13	TRBV18	ASSPLQGSNQPQH
NA	12	TRBV27	ASSLSWLGGEQY
few	14	TRBV7-2	ASSLTQGAYTGELF
once	11	TRBV5-6	ASSLPATGGYT
NA	12	TRBV7-6	ASSRGRGVYEQY
NA	14	TRBV19	ASSIGGSNEANVLT
once	15	TRBV4-1	ASSQVGQGRITDTQY
NA	12	TRBV4-2	ASSQDHRVGEQY
NA	14	TRBV5-1	ASSPGTGGRGETQY
NA	15	TRBV5-1	ASSSGGGGYDYTEAF
few	12	TRBV28	ASTRGIQNSPLH
NA	12	TRBV5-1	ASSLARDTGELF
few	13	TRBV4-3	ASSQASTGGDTQY
NA	12	TRBV6-5	ASNPTGGNYGYT
NA	14	TRBV4-1	ASSQVSRALSYGYT
NA	10	TRBV18	ASSPRDYEQY
NA	12	TRBV5-1	ASSFSTGTGELF
few	13	TRBV4-3	ASSPRGDLRDEQF
NA	13	TRBV12-5	ASGNTKRGNTEAF
NA	13	TRBV5-4	ASSYEDRGNTEAF
NA	11	TRBV4-2	ASSRTLNYGYT
few	12	TRBV10-3	AISPDGGNQPQH